Listed here are 30 T cell receptor beta chains from one sample, sequenced in a study of T cells after yellow fever vaccination. TCRdb processed the 5' RACE reads anew with MiXCR; each CDR3 protein has one entry. The sample yields a few hundred thousand distinct CDR3 sequences, roughly 9.4% seen once. The sample in question was PBMCs, obtained on the day of the first yellow fever vaccination. Source of these receptors: a young man who received the YFV17D yellow fever vaccine.

This clonotype was counted ten times or more. The V call is TRBV9, the J call TRBJ1-6; no firm D call. The CDR3 covers 14 residues. Germline CDR1 reads SGDLS; CDR2 reads YYNGEE. V lost 4 bases to trimming and J lost 7 bases, with 12 bases between them. CDR3 sequence: CASSPEFPNSPLHF. As DNA, the CDR3 is TGTGCCAGCAGCCCAGAATTCCCCAATTCACCCCTCCACTTT.

CDR3 protein: CASRSILASNQPQHF. CDR3 sequence (DNA): TGTGCCAGCCGCTCTATCTTAGCTAGCAATCAGCCCCAGCATTTT. The V and J genes are TRBV27 and TRBJ1-5; D is uncertain. The CDR3 sequence is 15 residues long. With 8 bases removed from V and 0 bases from J, the gap between germline ends came to 14 bases. Germline V gene lookup returns CDR1 MNHEY and CDR2 SMNVEV (reference sequence).

The table lists this clonotype with many counts. This chain joins TRBV7-2 and TRBJ2-7; D is possibly TRBD1 (6 bases). The CDR3 runs 15 residues. Germline lookup yields CDR1 SGHTA and CDR2 FQGNSA. Trimming removed 1 base from V and 2 bases from J, with 12 bases in between. The CDR3 protein is CASSLVWDTTYEQYF. DNA of the CDR3: TGTGCCAGCAGCTTAGTATGGGACACGACCTACGAGCAGTACTTC.

In its sample, this clonotype was seen many times. The chain links TRBV5-1 to TRBJ2-2; D is uncertain. Trimming stripped 1 base from V and 4 bases from J, with 11 bases between. Germline V gene sequence: CDR1 SGHRS, CDR2 YFSETQ. This CDR3 region has 15 residues. For the CDR3, the DNA is TGCGCCAGCAGCTTGCTCGAGTCTGGCACCGGGGAGCTGTTTTTT. Protein product: CASSLLESGTGELFF.

J is TRBJ1-2 and V is TRBV19; possible D gene TRBD1, 6 bases. The V gene lost 6 bases and the J gene lost 8 bases, with 19 bases spanning the gap. The CDR3 is made up of 14 amino acids. Germline CDR1 and CDR2: LNHDA and SQIVND (reference sequence). CDR3 nucleotides: TGTGCCAGTAGCCTGGCCGCAGGGGTTCTAGGCTACACCTTC. Protein product: CASSLAAGVLGYTF.

This clonotype was observed many times. This chain joins TRBV6-2 or TRBV6-3 and TRBJ2-4, with D possibly TRBD2 on 5 matching bases. The CDR3 loop spans 11 amino acids. V lost 2 bases to trimming and J lost 15 bases, with 11 bases between them. CDR1 and CDR2 (germline): MNHEY, SVGEGT. CDR3 region: CASSYDGVRYF. CDR3 DNA sequence: TGTGCCAGCAGTTACGACGGGGTACGGTACTTC.

The chain joins TRBV6-2 or TRBV6-3 to TRBJ2-7, with D hard to call. Trimming shortened V by 3 bases and J by 2 bases, and 11 bases separated the two germline ends. Germline lookup yields CDR1 MNHEY and CDR2 SVGEGT. The CDR3 is made up of 14 amino acids. CDR3 residues: CASSYSQSAYEQYV. Written as DNA, the CDR3 is TGTGCCAGCAGTTATAGCCAATCCGCCTACGAGCAGTACGTC.

The chain has TRBV12-3 or TRBV12-4 and TRBJ2-1; maybe TRBD2 (5 bases). Trimming left V 1 base short and J 0 bases short, with 13 bases between. The CDR3 loop spans 17 amino acids. The CDR3 loop is CASSLGGLGSSYNEQFF. The CDR3 DNA reads as TGTGCCAGCAGTTTAGGGGGTTTGGGGAGCTCCTACAATGAGCAGTTCTTC.

This clonotype showed up just a few times. For the CDR3, the DNA is TGTGCCAGCAGCCCCCCCGCGACACTTGGAAACACCATATATTTT. Translating gives CASSPPATLGNTIYF. The chain has TRBV7-9 and TRBJ1-3; no clear D gene. Trimming stripped 5 bases from V and 3 bases from J, with 14 bases between. This CDR3 region has 15 residues. CDR1 and CDR2 from the germline V gene are SEHNR and FQNEAQ (reference sequence).

This clonotype was detected only a few times. This CDR3 is CASSSLQGVDEQYV. The DNA of the CDR3 is TGTGCCAGCAGCTCTCTTCAGGGAGTAGACGAGCAGTACGTC. The chain employs TRBV5-6 and TRBJ2-7; D tentatively fits TRBD1 or TRBD2 (5 bases each). Germline V gene data show CDR1 as SGHDT and CDR2 as YYEEEE. The CDR3 loop spans 14 amino acids. The germline V and J ends were trimmed by 3 bases and 5 bases, with 15 bases remaining between them.

This clonotype has more than one count but fewer than ten. This CDR3 reads CASSFPSSTDTQYF. CDR3 coding DNA: TGTGCCAGCAGCTTTCCCTCTAGCACAGATACGCAGTATTTT. This rearrangement joins TRBV9 to TRBJ2-3; D uncertain. V was cut by 4 bases and J by 0 bases, with 9 bases left in between. The CDR3 is 14 residues long. Germline V gene data show CDR1 as SGDLS and CDR2 as YYNGEE.

Ten or more counts support this clonotype. V gene TRBV6-5 combines with J gene TRBJ2-5; D remains unclear. Germline-derived CDR1 and CDR2 are MNHEY and SVGAGI. V shed 2 bases and J shed 11 bases, with 15 bases lying between them. The CDR3 loop spans 13 amino acids. This chain's CDR3 is CASSYNRVGIQYF. DNA of the CDR3: TGTGCCAGCAGTTACAACCGGGTCGGTATTCAGTACTTC.

This clonotype was counted many times. The rearrangement links TRBV5-1 to TRBJ2-7, with no clear D. Trimming left V 2 bases short and J 2 bases short, with 8 bases between. The CDR3 runs 13 residues. Germline CDR1 is SGHRS and CDR2 is YFSETQ. For the CDR3, the DNA is TGCGCCAGCAGCTTAGAACGGGCCTACGAGCAGTACTTC. The encoded protein is CASSLERAYEQYF.

This clonotype has a count of ten or more. V and J are TRBV6-4 and TRBJ2-4; TRBD2 matches 11 bases. This CDR3 has 16 amino acids. V was pared by 7 bases and J by 8 bases, with 13 bases of the junction left unmatched. The germline V gene has CDR1 MRHNA and CDR2 SNTAGT. CDR3 DNA: TGTGCCAGCACCACTACTAGCGGGGGATGGGAGGACATTCAGTACTTC. This sequence encodes CASTTTSGGWEDIQYF.

This clonotype occurred a few times. This chain connects TRBV19 to TRBJ1-6; TRBD1 matches 8 bases. Germline CDR1 is LNHDA and CDR2 is SQIVND (reference sequence). The CDR3 extends over 13 amino acids. J gave up 14 bases and V 6 bases, and 9 bases lay outside the gene matches. The CDR3 reads CASSQDREGTLHF. The CDR3 coding sequence is TGTGCCAGTAGCCAGGACAGGGAAGGCACCCTCCACTTT.

This clonotype was seen at least ten times. The chain carries TRBV12-3 or TRBV12-4 and TRBJ2-5, with 7 bases aligning to TRBD2. V was clipped by 5 bases and J by 4 bases; unmatched bases: 4. This CDR3 contains 13 residues. The CDR3 protein is CASSGTSAETQYF. DNA of the CDR3: TGTGCCAGCAGTGGCACTAGCGCAGAGACCCAGTACTTC.

This clonotype has only a few counts. The V gene is TRBV7-2, the J gene TRBJ2-3, with a possible D match to TRBD2 (6 bases). Germline assignment: CDR1 SGHTA and CDR2 FQGNSA. The CDR3 sequence is 14 residues long. Between the trimmed V and J ends, which lost 2 bases and 6 bases, there was a span of 12 bases. CDR3 nucleotides: TGTGCCAGCAGCTTAATCGGGGGATCTGATACGCAGTATTTT. Protein: CASSLIGGSDTQYF.

This clonotype was seen only a few times. The CDR3 loop reads CASSPSGTGGSEQYF. The CDR3 nucleotides are TGTGCCAGCAGTCCTTCCGGGACAGGGGGAAGTGAGCAGTACTTC. V gene TRBV12-3 or TRBV12-4 combines with J gene TRBJ2-7; 11 nucleotides line up with TRBD1. The CDR3 length is 15 residues. V trimming: 5 bases; J trimming: 7 bases; junction bases outside the gene matches: 10.

This clonotype was seen ten or more times. V and J are TRBV12-3 or TRBV12-4 and TRBJ2-1; D is undetermined. The length of the CDR3 is 19 residues. V was clipped by 2 bases and J by 0 bases, with 20 bases between them. CDR3: CASSLFLAELTISYNEQFF. CDR3 nucleotides: TGTGCCAGCAGTTTATTTTTGGCAGAGCTAACTATCTCCTACAATGAGCAGTTCTTC.

Only a few counts were recorded for this clonotype. The gene calls are TRBV5-1 and TRBJ2-1, with D maybe TRBD1 (6 bases). This CDR3 contains 16 residues. Trimming left V 0 bases short and J 8 bases short, with 18 bases between. Germline V gives CDR1 SGHRS, CDR2 YFSETQ. The DNA of the CDR3 is TGCGCCAGCAGCTTGGCTCCCGGGACAATTCGCGATGAGCAGTTCTTC. Amino acid sequence: CASSLAPGTIRDEQFF.

This clonotype was detected ten times or more. This chain joins TRBV5-1 and TRBJ2-1; D not resolved. The CDR3 extends over 11 amino acids. With 1 base removed from V and 7 bases from J, the gap between germline ends came to 3 bases. Looked up from germline, CDR1 is SGHRS and CDR2 is YFSETQ. Here the CDR3 reads CASSLQNEQFF. In DNA, the CDR3 is TGCGCCAGCAGCTTGCAAAATGAGCAGTTCTTC.

This clonotype was seen only a few times. This chain links TRBV3-1 with TRBJ1-1; D uncertain. Germline V gives CDR1 LGHDT, CDR2 YNNKEL (reference sequence). V lost 3 bases and J lost 1, with 9 bases in between. The CDR3 runs to 14 residues. In DNA form, the CDR3 reads TGTGCCAGCAGCCACGGTCACGAGAACACTGAAGCTTTCTTT. Protein sequence: CASSHGHENTEAFF.

This clonotype was seen more than once but under ten times. The chain employs TRBV7-9 and TRBJ2-7; TRBD1 is a possible D gene (6 bases). The V and J ends lost 2 bases and 7 bases respectively, with 12 bases between them. This CDR3 contains 13 residues. Germline CDR1 reads SEHNR; CDR2 reads FQNEAQ (reference sequence). The CDR3 DNA reads TGTGCCAGCAGCTTACAGGGGCCAGGAGAGCAGTACTTC. Its translation is CASSLQGPGEQYF.

This clonotype was seen a handful of times. The rearrangement joins TRBV18 to TRBJ2-5; the D is unclear. CDR3 length: 13 residues. CDR1 and CDR2 from the germline V gene are KGHSH and LQKENI. V was shortened by 2 bases and J by 1 base, with 5 bases between the two germline ends. The CDR3 loop reads CASSPTIQETQYF. CDR3 sequence (DNA): TGTGCCAGCTCACCAACGATCCAAGAGACCCAGTACTTC.

This clonotype turned up a few times. The chain recombines TRBV2 with TRBJ2-7, with 7 bases matching TRBD1. The junction had 5 bases not matched to a gene; V was cut back by 6 bases and J by 3 bases. Germline V lookup: CDR1 SNHLY, CDR2 FYNNEI. This CDR3 is 13 amino acids long. CDR3 DNA sequence: TGTGCCAGCAGGAGGGACAGTAACTACGAGCAGTACGTC. Amino acids: CASRRDSNYEQYV.

The chain is built from TRBV5-1 and TRBJ1-2; no clear D. The germline V gene encodes CDR1 SGHRS and CDR2 YFSETQ. This CDR3 contains 13 residues. The V end was cut by 2 bases, the J end by 4 bases, with 9 bases between. CDR3 amino acids: CASSFTVGYGYTF. CDR3 sequence (DNA): TGCGCCAGCAGCTTTACGGTGGGCTATGGCTACACCTTC.

This clonotype was counted ten times or more. The V and J genes are TRBV20-1 and TRBJ2-5, with 7 bases lining up with TRBD2. V lost 4 bases and J lost 1; bases outside the gene matches: 12. The germline V gene encodes CDR1 DFQATT and CDR2 SNEGSKA (reference sequence). The CDR3 totals 16 residues. CDR3 sequence (DNA): TGCAGTGCTACCCCCTGGCTAGCGGTACCCCAAGAGACCCAGTACTTC. Translating it yields CSATPWLAVPQETQYF.

There are a few counts of this clonotype. The chain recombines TRBV5-1 with TRBJ2-1; D gene uncertain. The V gene lost 2 bases and the J gene lost 5 bases, with 8 bases spanning the gap. From germline, CDR1 is SGHRS and CDR2 YFSETQ. CDR3 size: 13 residues. The CDR3 DNA is TGCGCCAGCAGCTTCAGACAAAACAATGAGCAGTTCTTC. Amino acid sequence: CASSFRQNNEQFF.

This clonotype turned up a few times. The CDR3 DNA reads as TGTGCCAGCATCGACAAGGCCTCCTACGAGCAGTACTTC. Translation gives CASIDKASYEQYF. The chain combines TRBV28 with TRBJ2-7; D not resolved. Trimming took 7 bases from V and 0 from J, leaving 10 bases between them. The CDR3 has 13 residues. The germline CDR1 and CDR2 sequences are MDHEN and SYDVKM. The full variable domain, completed using reference TRBV28 and TRBJ2-7, is DVKVTQSSRYLVKRTGEKVFLECVQDMDHENMFWYRQDPGLGLRLIYFSYDVKMKEKGDIPEGYSVSREKKERFSLILESASTNQTSMYLCASIDKASYEQYFGPGTRLTVT.

This clonotype was recorded a few times. The chain uses TRBV4-1 and TRBJ2-5; TRBD1 matches at 8 bases. V lost 5 bases and J lost 5; bases outside the gene matches: 13. Germline V gene data show CDR1 as MGHRA and CDR2 as YSYEKL. CDR3 length: 16 amino acids. The CDR3: CASSTRPGQGDETQYF. CDR3 nucleotide sequence: TGCGCCAGCAGCACAAGACCTGGACAGGGAGACGAGACCCAGTACTTC.